The source of this TCR beta chain is a study of PD-1 blockade in classical Hodgkin lymphoma. The CDR3 totals 14 residues. V was clipped by 4 bases and J by 2 bases, with 12 bases between them. Germline-derived CDR1 and CDR2 are MNHNS and SASEGT. Broader study findings: A significant rise in TCR diversity was seen by C4D1 for CD4+ cells but not for CD8+ cells. Before treatment, complete responders showed about the same diversity as newly diagnosed patients. According to reports, newly diagnosed patients had lower baseline TCR diversity than healthy donors, and relapsed/refractory patients had lower baseline TCR diversity still.

The time point here: cycle 4 day 1 (C4D1), after less than seven weeks of nivolumab. All patients relapsed after autologous stem cell transplantation, and brentuximab vedotin exposure varied. A note on this clone: The antigen is undetermined.

Measured with immunoSEQ multiplex PCR; TCRdb has only the in-frame clones, and not every one. In the table there are roughly 60,000 clones, approximately 94% of which are singletons. This sample comprised peripheral blood mononuclear cells (PBMCs), obtained before the fourth cycle of nivolumab. The genes are TRBV6-1 and TRBJ2-7; D may be TRBD1 (5 bases). The sequence was collected from a human donor with classical Hodgkin lymphoma. The CDR3 DNA is TGTGCCAGCAGTGGGTGGACACGGCCCTACGAGCAGTACTTC. Translating gives CASSGWTRPYEQYF.